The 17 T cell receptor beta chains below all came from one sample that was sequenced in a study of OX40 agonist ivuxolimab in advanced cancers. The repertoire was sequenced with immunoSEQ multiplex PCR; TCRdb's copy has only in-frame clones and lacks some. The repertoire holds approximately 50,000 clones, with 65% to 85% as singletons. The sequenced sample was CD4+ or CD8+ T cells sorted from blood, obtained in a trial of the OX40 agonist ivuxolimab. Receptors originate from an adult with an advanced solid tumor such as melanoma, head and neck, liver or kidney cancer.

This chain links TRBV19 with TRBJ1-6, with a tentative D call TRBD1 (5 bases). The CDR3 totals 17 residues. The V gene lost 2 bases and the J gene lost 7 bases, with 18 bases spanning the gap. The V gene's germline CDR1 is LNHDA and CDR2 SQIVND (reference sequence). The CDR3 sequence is CASSISSGRTLNSPLHF. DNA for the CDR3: TGTGCCAGTAGTATAAGTTCCGGGCGGACACTGAATTCACCCCTCCACTTT.

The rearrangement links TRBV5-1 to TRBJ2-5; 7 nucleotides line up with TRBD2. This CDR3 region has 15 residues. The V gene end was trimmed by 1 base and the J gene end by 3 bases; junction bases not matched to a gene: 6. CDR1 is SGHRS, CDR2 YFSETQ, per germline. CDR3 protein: CASSLIGGTEETQYF. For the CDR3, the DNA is TGCGCCAGCAGCTTGATCGGGGGGACGGAAGAGACCCAGTACTTC. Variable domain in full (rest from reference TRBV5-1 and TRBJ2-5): KAGVTQTPRYLIKTRGQQVTLSCSPISGHRSVSWYQQTPGQGLQFLFEYFSETQRNKGNFPGRFSGRQFSNSRSEMNVSTLELGDSALYLCASSLIGGTEETQYFGPGTRLLVL.

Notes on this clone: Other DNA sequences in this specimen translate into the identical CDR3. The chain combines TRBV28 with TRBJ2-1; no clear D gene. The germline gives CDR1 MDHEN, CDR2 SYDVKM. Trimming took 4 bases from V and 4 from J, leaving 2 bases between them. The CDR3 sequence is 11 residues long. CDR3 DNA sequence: TGTGCCAGCAGTTCTTACAATGAGCAGTTCTTC. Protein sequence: CASSSYNEQFF. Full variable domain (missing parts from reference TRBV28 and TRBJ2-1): DVKVTQSSRYLVKRTGEKVFLECVQDMDHENMFWYRQDPGLGLRLIYFSYDVKMKEKGDIPEGYSVSREKKERFSLILESASTNQTSMYLCASSSYNEQFFGPGTRLTVL.

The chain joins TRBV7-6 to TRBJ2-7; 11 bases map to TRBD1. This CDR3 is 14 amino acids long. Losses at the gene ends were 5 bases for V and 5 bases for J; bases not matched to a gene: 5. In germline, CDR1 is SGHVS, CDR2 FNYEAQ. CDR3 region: CASSPGTGGDEQYF. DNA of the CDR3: TGTGCCAGCAGCCCAGGGACAGGGGGAGACGAGCAGTACTTC.

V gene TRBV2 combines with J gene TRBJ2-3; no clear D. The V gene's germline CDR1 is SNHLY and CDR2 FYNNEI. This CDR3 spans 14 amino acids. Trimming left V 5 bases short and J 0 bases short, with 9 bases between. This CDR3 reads CASSWSGSTDTQYF. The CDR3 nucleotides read TGTGCCAGCAGTTGGTCCGGAAGCACAGATACGCAGTATTTT.

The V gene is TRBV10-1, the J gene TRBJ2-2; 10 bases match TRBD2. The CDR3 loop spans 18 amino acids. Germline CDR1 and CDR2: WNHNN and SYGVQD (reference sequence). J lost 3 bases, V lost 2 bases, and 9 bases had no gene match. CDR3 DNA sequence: TGCGCCAGCAGTGAGGAGGTAGCGGGGGGACGGGACACCGGGGAGCTGTTTTTT. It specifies CASSEEVAGGRDTGELFF.

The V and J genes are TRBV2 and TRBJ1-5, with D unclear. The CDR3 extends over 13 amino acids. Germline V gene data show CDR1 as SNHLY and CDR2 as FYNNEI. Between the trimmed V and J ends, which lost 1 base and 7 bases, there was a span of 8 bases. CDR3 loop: CASSEGDWQPQHF. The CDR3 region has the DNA TGTGCCAGCAGTGAAGGAGATTGGCAGCCCCAGCATTTT.

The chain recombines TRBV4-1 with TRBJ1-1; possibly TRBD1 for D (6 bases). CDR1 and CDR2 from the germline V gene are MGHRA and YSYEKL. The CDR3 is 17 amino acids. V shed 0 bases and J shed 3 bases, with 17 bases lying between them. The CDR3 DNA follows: TGCGCCAGCAGCCAAGACCTAAACAGGGAAGGCGACACTGAAGCTTTCTTT. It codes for CASSQDLNREGDTEAFF.

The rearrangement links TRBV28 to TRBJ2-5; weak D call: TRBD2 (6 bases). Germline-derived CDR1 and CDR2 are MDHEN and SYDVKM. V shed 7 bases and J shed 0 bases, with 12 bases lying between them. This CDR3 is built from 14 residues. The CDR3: CASTPGLNQETQYF. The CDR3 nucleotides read TGTGCCAGCACACCGGGACTCAACCAAGAGACCCAGTACTTC.

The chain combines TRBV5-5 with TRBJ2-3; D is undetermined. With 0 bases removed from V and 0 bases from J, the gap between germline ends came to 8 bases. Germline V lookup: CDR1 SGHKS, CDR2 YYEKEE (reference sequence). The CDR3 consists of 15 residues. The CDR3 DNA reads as TGTGCCAGCAGCTTGGGACGGCCGAGCACAGATACGCAGTATTTT. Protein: CASSLGRPSTDTQYF.

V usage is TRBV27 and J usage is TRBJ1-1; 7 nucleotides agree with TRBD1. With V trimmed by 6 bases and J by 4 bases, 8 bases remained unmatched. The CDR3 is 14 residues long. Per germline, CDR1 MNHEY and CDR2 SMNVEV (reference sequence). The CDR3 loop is CASRGGDRFTEAFF. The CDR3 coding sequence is TGTGCCAGCAGGGGGGGGGACAGATTCACTGAAGCTTTCTTT.

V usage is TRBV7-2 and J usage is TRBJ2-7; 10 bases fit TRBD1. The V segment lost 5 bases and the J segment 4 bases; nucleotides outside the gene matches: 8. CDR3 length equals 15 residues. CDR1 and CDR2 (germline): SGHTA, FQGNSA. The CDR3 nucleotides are TGTGCCAGCAGCGCCAAGACAGGGGGCAGATACGAGCAGTACTTC. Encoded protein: CASSAKTGGRYEQYF.

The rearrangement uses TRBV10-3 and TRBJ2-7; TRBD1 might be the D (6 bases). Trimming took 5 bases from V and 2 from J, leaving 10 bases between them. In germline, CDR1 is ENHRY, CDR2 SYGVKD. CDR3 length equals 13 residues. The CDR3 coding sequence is TGTGCCATCAGTTGGACAGCCCCCTACGAGCAGTACGTC. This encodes CAISWTAPYEQYV.

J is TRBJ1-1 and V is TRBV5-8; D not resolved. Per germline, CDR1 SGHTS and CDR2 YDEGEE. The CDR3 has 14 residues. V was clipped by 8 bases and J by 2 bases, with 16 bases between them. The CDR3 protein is CASLRPEGNTEAFF. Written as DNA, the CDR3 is TGTGCCAGTCTCAGACCGGAGGGAAACACTGAAGCTTTCTTT.

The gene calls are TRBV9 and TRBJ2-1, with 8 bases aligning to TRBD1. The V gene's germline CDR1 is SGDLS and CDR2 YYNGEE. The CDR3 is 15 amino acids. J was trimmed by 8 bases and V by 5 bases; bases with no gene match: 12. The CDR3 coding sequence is TGTGCCAGCAGTCACCGGGACAGGTGGGGCGATGAGCAGTTCTTC. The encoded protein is CASSHRDRWGDEQFF.

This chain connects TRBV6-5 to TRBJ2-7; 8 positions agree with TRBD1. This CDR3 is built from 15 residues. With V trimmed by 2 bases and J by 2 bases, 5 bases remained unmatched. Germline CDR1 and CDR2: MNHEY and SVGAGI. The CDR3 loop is CASSYTGQAAYEQYF. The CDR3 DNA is TGTGCCAGCAGTTACACGGGACAGGCCGCCTACGAGCAGTACTTC.

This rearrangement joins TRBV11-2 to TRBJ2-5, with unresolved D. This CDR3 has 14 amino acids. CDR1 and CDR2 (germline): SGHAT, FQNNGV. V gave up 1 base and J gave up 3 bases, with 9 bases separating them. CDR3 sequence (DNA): TGTGCCAGCAGCTTAGTTGGCGCGGAAGAGACCCAGTACTTC. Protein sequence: CASSLVGAEETQYF. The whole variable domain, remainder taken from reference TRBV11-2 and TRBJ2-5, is EAGVAQSPRYKIIEKRQSVAFWCNPISGHATLYWYQQILGQGPKLLIQFQNNGVVDDSQLPKDRFSAERLKGVDSTLKIQPAKLEDSAVYLCASSLVGAEETQYFGPGTRLLVL.